The clone carrying this TCR beta chain was seen only once. Its antigen is unknown. This record belongs to a study of T cell responses to AZD1222 COVID-19 vaccine. Study-wide results and limits: Spike as a whole was targeted by vaccine-associated CD4 TCRs, dominant at 160-218 and 743-854. When two AZD1222 doses had been given, Spike-specific TCR breadth and depth rose.

Sequenced by immunoSEQ multiplex PCR; TCRdb stores in-frame clones only, minus some. The sample consists of some 87,000 clones, around 91% of them appearing once. The clonotype was recovered from an adult in good health. The sequencing used peripheral blood, collected on day 0 of MenACWY control vaccination.

CDR3 coding DNA: TGTGCCAGCAGCCCCCCGGGCAATCAGCCCCAGCATTTT. This sequence encodes CASSPPGNQPQHF. The chain couples TRBV6-2 or TRBV6-3 to TRBJ1-5, with D hard to call. The germline V and J ends were trimmed by 6 bases and 2 bases, with 8 bases remaining between them. This CDR3 is 13 amino acids long. Germline assignment: CDR1 MNHEY and CDR2 SVGEGT.